This record concerns one TCR beta chain sequence. As yet, its antigen is unknown. The data belong to a study of shared clonotypes between healthy human individuals. Study-wide background: Per-donor plates numbered three CD4 naive, three CD4 memory, two CD8 naive and one CD8 memory. Whole-study results and caveats: Clonotypes which were not shared had lower generation probabilities than clonotypes that all four donors shared. Compared with memory subsets, naive subsets generally had larger estimated richness.

Each of the donors was a healthy adult who was HIV-negative and had not had a recent acute infection or vaccination. The V gene's germline CDR1 is SGHTA and CDR2 FQGTGA. Between the trimmed V and J ends, which lost 5 bases and 0 bases, there was a span of 14 bases. The CDR3 has 16 residues. Generated by immunoSEQ multiplex PCR, the TCRdb table keeps only in-frame clones and is missing some. The sample yields over 2 million clones, around 93% seen once. Specimen: naive CD4+ T cells from PBMCs. Specified subset: CD45RA+ positively selected. This chain links TRBV7-3 with TRBJ2-1; D not resolved. This clonotype was sampled from a young man in good health. Some clones in this sample may be carry-over from other donors' samples. The CDR3 region has the DNA TGTGCCAGCAGCGCGAACGGAGCAAGCTCCTACAATGAGCAGTTCTTC. Translating gives CASSANGASSYNEQFF.